This TCR beta chain was found in a study of blood T cell repertoires in COVID-19. Study at large: T cells, B-cell-depleted T cells, or PBMCs provided the cDNA or gDNA that served as material.

V was cut by 0 bases and J by 10 bases, with 15 bases left in between. Germline lookup yields CDR1 LNHDA and CDR2 SQIVND (reference sequence). The length of the CDR3 is 14 residues. Original data processing: From reference gene primer amplification, estimates of nucleated cell counts were derived. The protocol was immunoSEQ multiplex PCR, while the TCRdb copy is restricted to in-frame clones and leaves out a portion. V, J and clone size reflect that table, while D and trimming were determined from the DNA. The sample carries roughly 87,000 clones, about 82% recorded once. The sequenced material came from peripheral blood. This sequence was found in a human donor in a cohort sampled during active COVID-19. This chain links TRBV19 with TRBJ1-1, with unresolved D. The CDR3 coding sequence is TGTGCCAGTAGTATAGATCTGGGCGGGCGCGTAGCTTTCTTT. Its protein is CASSIDLGGRVAFF.